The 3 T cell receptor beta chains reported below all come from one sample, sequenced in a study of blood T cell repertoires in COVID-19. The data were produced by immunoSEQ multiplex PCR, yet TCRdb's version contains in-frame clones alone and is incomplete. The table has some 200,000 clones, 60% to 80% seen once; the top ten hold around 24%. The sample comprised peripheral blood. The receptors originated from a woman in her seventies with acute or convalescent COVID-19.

The CDR3 is CASSEVTNQPQHF. DNA of the CDR3: TGTGCCAGTAGTGAGGTAACAAATCAGCCCCAGCATTTT. The chain links TRBV19 to TRBJ1-5, with D unresolved. From germline, CDR1 is LNHDA and CDR2 SQIVND (reference sequence). Trimming cost V 5 bases and J 4 bases, with 9 bases left between them. CDR3 length: 13 residues.

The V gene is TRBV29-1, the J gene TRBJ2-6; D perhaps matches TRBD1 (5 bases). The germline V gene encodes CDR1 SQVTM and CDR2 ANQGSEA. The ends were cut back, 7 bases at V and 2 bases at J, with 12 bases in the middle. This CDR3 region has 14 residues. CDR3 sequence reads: CSARDETGANVLTF. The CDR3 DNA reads TGCAGCGCCAGGGATGAGACTGGGGCCAACGTCCTGACTTTC.

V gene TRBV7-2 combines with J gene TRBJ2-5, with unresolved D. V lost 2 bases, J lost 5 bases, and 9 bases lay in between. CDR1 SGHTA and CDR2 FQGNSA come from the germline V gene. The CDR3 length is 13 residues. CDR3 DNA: TGTGCCAGCAGCTTAACTTATGTTGAGACCCAGTACTTC. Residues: CASSLTYVETQYF.